This T cell receptor beta chain was recorded in a study of blood T cell repertoires in COVID-19. Sequencing used immunoSEQ multiplex PCR; TCRdb keeps in-frame clones, though not all of them. The sample has approximately 190,000 clones; roughly 84% are singletons. This CDR3 comprises 13 residues. CDR1 and CDR2 from the germline V gene are KGHDR and SFDVKD. V shed 8 bases and J 1 base; nucleotides not matched to a gene: 3. This rearrangement joins TRBV24-1 to TRBJ1-2; TRBD1 matches 7 bases. The specimen sequenced was peripheral blood. The TCR was taken from a woman between 35 and 50 years old who had recovered from COVID-19. DNA of the CDR3: TGTGCCACCAACACAGGGGATAACTATGGCTACACCTTC. Protein: CATNTGDNYGYTF.